The TCR beta chain under discussion was sequenced for a study of control samples from healthy donors and cancer patients (dated by TCRdb to between 2020 and 2021). Library preparation was by the immunoSEQ multiplex PCR assay. Drawn from immuneACCESS, this table holds only the in-frame rearrangements with V and J called that TCRdb kept. Clones are partly lost; checked studies trace under half to an unresolved V gene and leave the rest unexplained. The sample yields about 120,000 clones; about nine tenths were counted once. 4.5% to 7% of the sample comes from the top ten. A note on this clone: Its specific antigen is unknown. Nothing much larger sits one base from this clone, and base qualities are not available.

The CDR1 and CDR2 encoded by the germline V gene are KGHSY and FQNENV. V is shortened by 2 bases, J by 0 bases, and the region joining them spans 9 bases. Spanning cysteine to phenylalanine, the CDR3 consists of 15 amino acids. This entry keeps only the CDR3 DNA: 45 bases, framed from base 1. The sample was blood. The V gene is TRBV16 and the J gene is TRBJ2-3; TRBD2 is a weak D gene call, 6 bases matching. The clonotype originates from a man between 18 and 35 years old in good health. CDR3 loop: CASSQGTLSTDTQYF. The bases are TGTGCCAGCAGCCAAGGGACTCTTAGCACAGATACGCAGTATTTT.